This entry lists 15 T cell receptor beta chains sequenced from one sample in a study of blood T cell repertoires in COVID-19. Sequencing was performed with immunoSEQ multiplex PCR; in TCRdb, only in-frame clones are kept and a portion is missing. The repertoire consists of 25,000 to 30,000 clones, with approximately 79% occurring once and the leading ten covering 20% to 25%. Material for sequencing was peripheral blood. The receptors were gathered from a boy aged 2 to 10 with active or convalescent COVID-19.

CDR3 loop: CSVGSAGGRNNEQFF. The CDR3 nucleotides are TGCAGCGTTGGTTCAGCGGGGGGGCGGAACAATGAGCAGTTCTTC. The chain uses TRBV29-1 and TRBJ2-1; 10 bases are a match to TRBD2. The CDR3 contains 15 residues. Germline trimming cut 4 bases from V and 5 bases from J; bases unmatched to any gene: 8. Germline assignment: CDR1 SQVTM and CDR2 ANQGSEA.

This clone was counted between two and nine times. V is TRBV24-1 and J is TRBJ2-5; D perhaps matches TRBD2 (6 bases). Trimming took 9 bases from V and 5 from J, leaving 15 bases between them. The germline CDR1 and CDR2 sequences are KGHDR and SFDVKD. The length of the CDR3 is 13 residues. DNA of the CDR3: TGTGCCACCCAGGGACTCTGGGAGGAGACCCAGTACTTC. The encoded protein is CATQGLWEETQYF.

V usage is TRBV6-1 and J usage is TRBJ2-4; tentative D call: TRBD2 (5 bases). Germline assignment: CDR1 MNHNS and CDR2 SASEGT. The length of the CDR3 is 13 residues. V dropped 1 base and J dropped 10 bases, with 11 bases sitting between them. CDR3 residues: CASSEGRSGIQYF. The CDR3 DNA reads TGTGCCAGCAGTGAAGGTAGAAGCGGAATTCAGTACTTC.

The gene calls are TRBV11-2 and TRBJ2-7; 7 nucleotides match TRBD2. This CDR3 is built from 14 residues. Germline CDR1 SGHAT, CDR2 FQNNGV. With V trimmed by 6 bases and J by 9 bases, 14 bases remained unmatched. The CDR3 bases are TGTGCCAGCAGTCATCTAGCGGCCGGGCAGGGGCAGTACTTC. It specifies CASSHLAAGQGQYF.

The chain has TRBV5-1 and TRBJ2-3; the match to TRBD2 covers 11 bases. Germline V CDR1 and CDR2: SGHRS, YFSETQ. The V segment lost 5 bases and the J segment 0 bases; nucleotides outside the gene matches: 11. The CDR3 has 18 residues. This CDR3 reads CASRGSGTSGTSTDTQYF. The CDR3 bases are TGCGCCAGCAGGGGTTCCGGGACTAGCGGAACTAGCACAGATACGCAGTATTTT. The whole variable domain, remainder taken from reference TRBV5-1 and TRBJ2-3, is KAGVTQTPRYLIKTRGQQVTLSCSPISGHRSVSWYQQTPGQGLQFLFEYFSETQRNKGNFPGRFSGRQFSNSRSEMNVSTLELGDSALYLCASRGSGTSGTSTDTQYFGPGTRLTVL.

The chain uses TRBV9 and TRBJ2-2; 9 bases map to TRBD2. The CDR3 is 15 amino acids. Germline values: CDR1 SGDLS, CDR2 YYNGEE. The V and J ends lost 4 bases and 2 bases, in that order; junction bases with no gene match: 3. CDR3 region: CASSLSGGNTGELFF. The CDR3 nucleotides are TGTGCCAGCAGCCTTAGCGGGGGCAACACCGGGGAGCTGTTTTTT.

The chain recombines TRBV7-2 with TRBJ1-3, with 7 bases identical to TRBD1. V was pared by 5 bases and J by 3 bases, with 4 bases of the junction left unmatched. The CDR3 contains 14 residues. From germline, CDR1 is SGHTA and CDR2 FQGNSA. CDR3 nucleotide sequence: TGTGCCAGCAGCCCAGGGGGGAGTGGAAACACCATATATTTT. It encodes CASSPGGSGNTIYF.

In its sample, this clone was seen many times. This chain connects TRBV5-4 to TRBJ1-1; D not certain. CDR3 length equals 16 residues. V lost 3 bases and J 0 bases, leaving 15 bases between the germline ends. Germline values: CDR1 SGHNT, CDR2 YYREEE (reference sequence). The CDR3 DNA follows: TGTGCCAGCAGCTCGGGAATCGATAGCATGAACACTGAAGCTTTCTTT. It yields the protein CASSSGIDSMNTEAFF.

This clone was recorded a few times. This chain joins TRBV5-5 and TRBJ1-5; TRBD1 is a possible D gene (5 bases). The V end was cut by 4 bases, the J end by 4 bases, with 9 bases between. The germline CDR1 and CDR2 sequences are SGHKS and YYEKEE (reference sequence). CDR3 size: 13 residues. The CDR3 loop is CASSPGGNQPQHF. As DNA, the CDR3 is TGTGCCAGCAGCCCGGGGGGGAATCAGCCCCAGCATTTT.

The gene calls are TRBV4-1 and TRBJ2-7, with 7 bases lining up with TRBD2. Germline CDR1 is MGHRA and CDR2 is YSYEKL. CDR3 size: 16 residues. After removal of 0 bases from V and 1 base from J, the junction contained 6 bases not matched to a gene. CDR3 in amino acids: CASSQDGGGLSYEQYF. The CDR3 DNA follows: TGCGCCAGCAGCCAAGATGGGGGGGGGTTATCCTACGAGCAGTACTTC.

The chain recombines TRBV27 with TRBJ2-1, with D perhaps TRBD2 (6 bases). Germline CDR1 is MNHEY and CDR2 is SMNVEV (reference sequence). Trimming took off 7 bases at V and 15 bases at J, with 22 bases between the two ends. The CDR3 consists of 13 residues. In DNA, the CDR3 is TGTGCCAGCACTGACGCCGGGACTCCCTTTGTGTTCTTC. Amino acids: CASTDAGTPFVFF.

This sequence joins TRBV14 and TRBJ2-1; weak D call: TRBD2 (5 bases). The CDR3 consists of 15 residues. V was clipped by 4 bases and J by 6 bases, with 16 bases between them. Germline CDR1 is SGHDN and CDR2 is FVKESK. Written as DNA, the CDR3 is TGTGCCAGCAGCCTCCCCGGGCTAGCCGGCAATGAGCAGTTCTTC. Translation: CASSLPGLAGNEQFF.

The gene calls are TRBV16 and TRBJ1-2; D perhaps matches TRBD1 (5 bases). Germline V gene sequence: CDR1 KGHSY, CDR2 FQNENV. V was trimmed by 5 bases and J by 8 bases, leaving 18 bases between them. This CDR3 spans 14 amino acids. CDR3 residues: CASSSSRGGEGYTF. The CDR3 DNA follows: TGTGCCAGCAGCTCCTCCCGCGGGGGAGAAGGCTACACCTTC.

The rearrangement links TRBV12-3 or TRBV12-4 to TRBJ1-2; D uncertain. The CDR3 is 13 residues long. Trimming removed 3 bases at V and 6 bases at J, with 11 bases between. CDR3 sequence reads: CASSFGQRHGYTF. The CDR3 DNA reads as TGTGCCAGCAGTTTCGGCCAGCGGCATGGCTACACCTTC.

The chain is built from TRBV5-1 and TRBJ2-7; 9 nucleotides line up with TRBD1. Trimming took 4 bases from V and 8 from J; bases not matched to a gene: 10. This CDR3 has 14 amino acids. CDR1 SGHRS and CDR2 YFSETQ come from the germline V gene. The CDR3 sequence: CASSLETGGVKQYF. The CDR3 bases are TGCGCCAGCAGCCTTGAGACAGGGGGAGTTAAGCAGTACTTC.